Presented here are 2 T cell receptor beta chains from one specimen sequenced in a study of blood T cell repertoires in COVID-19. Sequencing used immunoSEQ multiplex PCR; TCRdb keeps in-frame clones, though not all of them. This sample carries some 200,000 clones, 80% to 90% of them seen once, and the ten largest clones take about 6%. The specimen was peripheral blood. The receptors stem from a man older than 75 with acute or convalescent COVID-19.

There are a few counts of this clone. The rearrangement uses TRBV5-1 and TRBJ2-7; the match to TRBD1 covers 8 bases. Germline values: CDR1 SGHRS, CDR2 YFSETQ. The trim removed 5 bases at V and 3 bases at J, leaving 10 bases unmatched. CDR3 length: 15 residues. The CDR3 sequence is CASRRWTGTNYEQYF. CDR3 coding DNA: TGCGCCAGCAGGCGCTGGACAGGGACCAACTACGAGCAGTACTTC.

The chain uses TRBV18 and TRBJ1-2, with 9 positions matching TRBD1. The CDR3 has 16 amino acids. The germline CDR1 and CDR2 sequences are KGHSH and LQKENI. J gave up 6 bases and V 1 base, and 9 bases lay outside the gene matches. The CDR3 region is CASSPLPGQGSNGYTF. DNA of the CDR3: TGTGCCAGCTCACCACTGCCGGGACAGGGTTCAAATGGCTACACCTTC.